These 3 T cell receptor beta chains share one sample of origin, sequenced in a study of OX40 agonist ivuxolimab in advanced cancers. The assay was immunoSEQ multiplex PCR, and TCRdb's table has in-frame clones only and misses some. The sample comprises some 15,000 clones, roughly 79% of which are singletons, and 30% to 40% rests with the top ten. The sequencing here drew on CD4+ or CD8+ T cells sorted from blood, taken in a trial of the OX40 agonist ivuxolimab. The receptors were gathered from an adult with an advanced solid tumor such as melanoma, head and neck, liver or kidney cancer.

The rearrangement uses TRBV28 and TRBJ2-1; a possible D gene is TRBD2 (6 bases). The V end was cut by 3 bases, the J end by 6 bases, with 6 bases between. Germline-derived CDR1 and CDR2 are MDHEN and SYDVKM. The CDR3 length is 12 residues. The CDR3 loop is CASSLGGNEQFF. The CDR3 nucleotides are TGTGCCAGCAGTTTGGGGGGCAATGAGCAGTTCTTC.

The chain joins TRBV19 to TRBJ2-7; possible D gene TRBD2, 6 bases. The V end was cut by 3 bases, the J end by 4 bases, with 13 bases between. In germline, CDR1 is LNHDA, CDR2 SQIVND (reference sequence). This CDR3 spans 14 amino acids. The CDR3 nucleotides read TGTGCCAGTAGTATGGGGGGAACAGTTTACGAGCAGTACTTC. Translation gives CASSMGGTVYEQYF.

The chain has TRBV4-1 and TRBJ1-6, with no clear D. CDR1 and CDR2 from the germline V gene are MGHRA and YSYEKL. This CDR3 is 13 amino acids long. Trimming cost V 4 bases and J 10 bases, with 11 bases left between them. CDR3 in DNA: TGCGCCAGCAGCCCAGGAAACCGGTCACCCCTCCACTTT. Residues: CASSPGNRSPLHF.